This passage covers 28 T cell receptor beta chains from one sample sequenced in a study of T cells in Graves' hyperthyroidism and ophthalmopathy. Amplification targeted TCR beta CDR3 regions from RNA transcripts. TCR CDR3 underwent first-round RT-PCR with the HTBI primer set. TCRdb re-derived calls from the multiplex PCR reads in MiXCR, one entry per CDR3 protein. The sample yields 240,000 or so distinct CDR3 sequences, roughly 17% seen once. Sequencing was carried out using blood. These TCRs come from a woman aged 18-29 years with Graves' ophthalmopathy.

Turning to this clonotype: A much larger clone lies a single base off, so this may be a read error. This chain joins TRBV3-1 and TRBJ1-2; 10 bases are shared with TRBD1. The junction had 16 bases not matched to a gene; V was cut back by 10 bases and J by 5 bases. Germline loops: CDR1 LGHDT, CDR2 YNNKEL (reference sequence). The CDR3 sequence is 16 residues long. CDR3: CAIRQAGTGVGYGYTF. The CDR3 coding sequence is TGTGCCATCAGACAAGCGGGGACAGGGGTTGGGTATGGCTACACCTTC.

This clonotype was picked up many times. The rearrangement joins TRBV12-3 or TRBV12-4 to TRBJ2-7; D possibly corresponds to TRBD2 (6 bases). There are 12 residues in the CDR3. V lost 5 bases to trimming and J lost 6 bases, with 11 bases between them. The CDR3 spells CASSPGGAEQYF. In DNA form, the CDR3 reads TGTGCCAGCAGTCCCGGAGGGGCCGAGCAGTACTTC.

Many counts were recorded for this clonotype. The chain has TRBV4-1 and TRBJ2-7, with unresolved D. The germline V and J ends were trimmed by 2 bases and 5 bases, with 10 bases remaining between them. Germline CDR1 and CDR2: MGHRA and YSYEKL. The CDR3 extends over 13 amino acids. CDR3 DNA: TGCGCCAGCAGCCAAACCGGCCGGGACGAGCAGTACTTC. Translation: CASSQTGRDEQYF.

This clonotype occurred many times. The gene calls are TRBV20-1 and TRBJ1-1; D unclear. Trimming removed 4 bases at V and 4 bases at J, with 13 bases between. The CDR3 runs 13 residues. CDR1 and CDR2 from the germline V gene are DFQATT and SNEGSKA (reference sequence). The CDR3 coding sequence is TGCAGTGCTAAGGACCCCGGGAGCACTGAAGCTTTCTTT. Protein: CSAKDPGSTEAFF.

The chain carries TRBV12-3 or TRBV12-4 and TRBJ2-3; 11 bases align to TRBD2. CDR3 size: 16 residues. The ends lost 3 bases at V and 2 bases at J; junction bases unmatched: 4. CDR3 bases: TGTGCCAGCAGTTTGGGACTAGCGGACAACACAGATACGCAGTATTTT. Encoded protein: CASSLGLADNTDTQYF.

In this sample, this clonotype turned up many times. This rearrangement joins TRBV25-1 to TRBJ1-2; TRBD1 aligns across 10 bases. The CDR3 is 15 amino acids. J lost 4 bases, V lost 4 bases, and 6 bases had no gene match. The germline V gene encodes CDR1 MGHDK and CDR2 SYGVNS. CDR3 sequence reads: CASSAVGQGSYGYTF. In DNA, the CDR3 is TGTGCCAGCAGTGCCGTGGGACAGGGGAGCTATGGCTACACCTTC.

The gene calls are TRBV19 and TRBJ2-5; D gene uncertain. The germline CDR1 and CDR2 sequences are LNHDA and SQIVND (reference sequence). The CDR3 is 15 amino acids. The V and J ends lost 5 bases and 2 bases respectively, with 15 bases between them. The CDR3 loop is CASSRQARSQETQYF. The CDR3 bases are TGTGCCAGTAGTCGACAAGCGAGGAGTCAAGAGACCCAGTACTTC.

This clonotype was picked up many times. V gene TRBV5-1 combines with J gene TRBJ2-7; D gene ambiguous. The germline V and J ends were trimmed by 4 bases and 2 bases, with 7 bases remaining between them. This CDR3 region has 12 residues. Germline CDR1 is SGHRS and CDR2 is YFSETQ. CDR3 DNA sequence: TGCGCCAGCAGCCCGGATGCCTACGAGCAGTACTTC. This codes for CASSPDAYEQYF.

This clonotype was seen repeatedly, ten times or more. V usage is TRBV20-1 and J usage is TRBJ1-1; D is uncertain. Germline V lookup: CDR1 DFQATT, CDR2 SNEGSKA (reference sequence). The CDR3 length is 11 residues. V shed 3 bases and J shed 5 bases, with 7 bases lying between them. Written as DNA, the CDR3 is TGCAGTGCTAGCCGTGCAACTGAAGCTTTCTTT. Translated: CSASRATEAFF.

The sample holds many counts of this clonotype. The CDR3 nucleotides read TGTGCCAGCAGCGCCCATGGTGCGGGGGGAAAAGAGACCCAGTACTTC. Protein sequence: CASSAHGAGGKETQYF. The chain joins TRBV11-1 to TRBJ2-5; 8 bases fit TRBD2. The CDR3 totals 16 residues. Losses at the gene ends were 5 bases for V and 3 bases for J; bases not matched to a gene: 11. Germline V CDR1 and CDR2: SGHAT, FQDESV (reference sequence).

This clonotype was picked up many times. The rearrangement uses TRBV7-9 and TRBJ1-4; a weak D match, TRBD1 (5 bases). Germline assignment: CDR1 SEHNR and CDR2 FQNEAQ (reference sequence). This CDR3 comprises 14 residues. V gave up 3 bases and J gave up 2 bases, with 7 bases separating them. CDR3: CASSFGGTNEKLFF. The CDR3 nucleotides read TGTGCCAGCAGCTTCGGGGGGACTAATGAAAAACTGTTTTTT. Together with reference TRBV7-9 and TRBJ1-4, the CDR3 gives the full variable domain: DTGVSQNPRHKITKRGQNVTFRCDPISEHNRLYWYRQTLGQGPEFLTYFQNEAQLEKSRLLSDRFSAERPKGSFSTLEIQRTEQGDSAMYLCASSFGGTNEKLFFGSGTQLSVL.

The genes are TRBV7-9 and TRBJ1-4, with D unresolved. This CDR3 contains 15 residues. With 1 base removed from V and 4 bases from J, the gap between germline ends came to 10 bases. The germline CDR1 and CDR2 sequences are SEHNR and FQNEAQ (reference sequence). The CDR3 DNA reads as TGTGCCAGCAGCTTAGTCGAAGGGTATAATGAAAAACTGTTTTTT. Encoded protein: CASSLVEGYNEKLFF.

This clonotype was picked up many times. The V and J genes are TRBV2 and TRBJ2-3; 16 bases map to TRBD2. Germline CDR1 and CDR2: SNHLY and FYNNEI. Trimming cost V 6 bases and J 6 bases; bases outside gene matches: 6. The CDR3 length is 16 residues. This CDR3 reads CASSPGLAGGLDTQYF. CDR3 nucleotides: TGTGCCAGCAGCCCGGGACTAGCGGGGGGGCTCGATACGCAGTATTTT.

This clonotype appeared many times. The chain recombines TRBV28 with TRBJ2-1, with TRBD2 matching 8 bases. Germline V CDR1 and CDR2: MDHEN, SYDVKM. V trimming: 4 bases; J trimming: 7 bases; junction bases outside the gene matches: 3. The CDR3 is 13 amino acids. CDR3: CASSWIAGNEQFF. In DNA form, the CDR3 reads TGTGCCAGCAGTTGGATAGCGGGAAATGAGCAGTTCTTC. Variable domain in full (rest from reference TRBV28 and TRBJ2-1): DVKVTQSSRYLVKRTGEKVFLECVQDMDHENMFWYRQDPGLGLRLIYFSYDVKMKEKGDIPEGYSVSREKKERFSLILESASTNQTSMYLCASSWIAGNEQFFGPGTRLTVL.

Worth noting for this clonotype: Given a much more abundant clone one base away, this may be a read error. Likely a read error: the CDR3 ends without its conserved phenylalanine or tryptophan. The gene calls are TRBV10-3 and TRBJ1-5; weak D call: TRBD1 (6 bases). The length of the CDR3 is 14 residues. Germline loops: CDR1 ENHRY, CDR2 SYGVKD. The V and J ends lost 10 bases and 0 bases respectively, with 13 bases between them. The CDR3 region is CATRGGASNQPQHL. CDR3 nucleotides: TGTGCCACCAGGGGTGGAGCTAGCAATCAGCCCCAGCATCTT.

This chain links TRBV19 with TRBJ1-6; D perhaps matches TRBD1 (5 bases). V lost 4 bases, J lost 8 bases, and 12 bases lay in between. The CDR3 is made up of 14 amino acids. Germline CDR1 LNHDA, CDR2 SQIVND (reference sequence). CDR3: CASSREGLDSPLHF. The CDR3 coding sequence is TGTGCCAGTAGTAGGGAGGGGCTGGATTCACCCCTCCACTTT.

This clonotype came up many times. The chain joins TRBV7-2 to TRBJ2-5; TRBD1 is a possible D gene (5 bases). V was pared by 6 bases and J by 5 bases, with 16 bases between. Germline values: CDR1 SGHTA, CDR2 FQGNSA. There are 14 residues in the CDR3. CDR3 sequence reads: CASSPLGQGETQYF. The CDR3 DNA sequence: TGTGCCAGCAGTCCCCTCGGCCAGGGCGAGACCCAGTACTTC.

This clonotype showed up just once. This rearrangement joins TRBV5-5 to TRBJ2-3; possibly TRBD2 for D (5 bases). CDR3 size: 15 residues. The germline V gene encodes CDR1 SGHKS and CDR2 YYEKEE (reference sequence). V shed 0 bases and J shed 3 bases, with 11 bases lying between them. In nucleotides, the CDR3 is TGTGCCAGCAGCTTGGGGCTAGCAACTACAGATACGCAGTATTTT. Protein sequence: CASSLGLATTDTQYF. The full variable domain, completed using reference TRBV5-5 and TRBJ2-3, is DAGVTQSPTHLIKTRGQQVTLRCSPISGHKSVSWYQQVLGQGPQFIFQYYEKEERGRGNFPDRFSARQFPNYSSELNVNALLLGDSALYLCASSLGLATTDTQYFGPGTRLTVL.

This clonotype was recorded at least ten times. This chain connects TRBV5-1 to TRBJ2-3; TRBD2 is a possible D gene (5 bases). V dropped 4 bases and J dropped 2 bases, with 8 bases sitting between them. This CDR3 has 13 amino acids. Germline V gives CDR1 SGHRS, CDR2 YFSETQ. CDR3 sequence reads: CASSHDYTDTQYF. The DNA of the CDR3 is TGCGCCAGCAGCCACGACTACACAGATACGCAGTATTTT.

This clonotype has only a few counts. Since a much larger clone is just one base distant, this may be a read error. The genes are TRBV27 and TRBJ2-2, with 10 bases that match TRBD1. Germline CDR1 reads MNHEY; CDR2 reads SMNVEV (reference sequence). V was clipped by 5 bases and J by 1 base; unmatched bases: 7. The CDR3 is made up of 17 amino acids. The CDR3 nucleotides are TGTGCCAGCAGTCTCCGGACAGGGGGATGGAACACCGGGGAGCTGTTTTTT. Translation gives CASSLRTGGWNTGELFF.

This clonotype was detected ten times or more. The genes are TRBV7-3 and TRBJ2-1; TRBD2 agrees at 12 bases. In germline, CDR1 is SGHTA, CDR2 FQGTGA. This CDR3 is built from 16 residues. V lost 4 bases to trimming and J lost 2 bases; unmatched junction nucleotides: 3. This CDR3 is CASSSGLAGPYNEQFF. The CDR3 DNA reads as TGTGCCAGCAGCTCTGGACTAGCGGGACCCTACAATGAGCAGTTCTTC.

The chain is built from TRBV6-1 and TRBJ2-7; the match to TRBD1 covers 7 bases. Per the germline V gene, CDR1 is MNHNS and CDR2 is SASEGT. The CDR3 extends over 16 amino acids. Germline trimming cut 6 bases from V and 0 bases from J; bases unmatched to any gene: 11. The chain's CDR3 is CASRVHRGLSSYEQYF. CDR3 nucleotides: TGTGCCAGCAGGGTCCACAGGGGTCTAAGCTCCTACGAGCAGTACTTC.

As regards this clonotype: A much larger clone differs from this one at a single base, so this may be a read error. The gene calls are TRBV7-2 and TRBJ2-1, with a tentative D call TRBD1 (7 bases). Per the germline V gene, CDR1 is SGHTA and CDR2 is FQGNSA. CDR3 size: 15 residues. This CDR3 reads CASSTAGQSYNKQFF. The CDR3 DNA sequence: TGTGCCAGCAGCACGGCGGGACAGAGCTACAATAAGCAGTTCTTC.

This clonotype has a count of ten or more. The rearrangement joins TRBV11-2 to TRBJ1-1; D not resolved. CDR1 SGHAT and CDR2 FQNNGV come from the germline V gene. The CDR3 length is 16 residues. Trimming removed 3 bases at V and 4 bases at J, with 18 bases between. The CDR3 is CASSFTQRHSSTEAFF. The CDR3 DNA reads TGTGCCAGCAGCTTTACGCAGAGGCATAGTTCCACTGAAGCTTTCTTT.

The sample holds one count of this clonotype. V gene TRBV28 combines with J gene TRBJ2-3, with D possibly being TRBD1 (9 bases). CDR1 MDHEN and CDR2 SYDVKM come from the germline V gene. The CDR3 consists of 18 residues. Trimming removed 5 bases from V and 3 bases from J, with 24 bases in between. CDR3 amino acids: CASSAGTGRSGGTDTQYF. CDR3 nucleotides: TGTGCCAGCAGTGCCGGGACAGGGCGATCGGGAGGGACAGATACGCAGTATTTT. The variable domain in full, completed from reference TRBV28 and TRBJ2-3, reads DVKVTQSSRYLVKRTGEKVFLECVQDMDHENMFWYRQDPGLGLRLIYFSYDVKMKEKGDIPEGYSVSREKKERFSLILESASTNQTSMYLCASSAGTGRSGGTDTQYFGPGTRLTVL.

This clonotype was found many times. V gene TRBV15 combines with J gene TRBJ1-4; possible D gene TRBD1, 5 bases. Trimming removed 1 base at V and 0 bases at J, with 15 bases between. This CDR3 is 18 amino acids long. The germline V gene encodes CDR1 LNHNV and CDR2 YYDKDF (reference sequence). The CDR3 bases are TGTGCCACCAGCAGAGGAATGAGGGGCGTTGCAACTAATGAAAAACTGTTTTTT. Its translation: CATSRGMRGVATNEKLFF.

This clonotype was recorded many times. The chain joins TRBV7-9 to TRBJ1-1; D remains ambiguous. V was cut by 1 base and J by 4 bases, with 7 bases left in between. The V gene's germline CDR1 is SEHNR and CDR2 FQNEAQ (reference sequence). The CDR3 length is 13 residues. The CDR3, as DNA: TGTGCCAGCAGCTTAGAGGGATTCACTGAAGCTTTCTTT. It codes for CASSLEGFTEAFF.

This clonotype was seen at least ten times. This chain links TRBV11-1 with TRBJ2-5; 16 bases line up with TRBD2. Germline values: CDR1 SGHAT, CDR2 FQDESV (reference sequence). The CDR3 is made up of 18 amino acids. V lost 1 base and J lost 4; bases outside the gene matches: 6. The CDR3 spells CASSLVGTSGGAVETQYF. The CDR3 nucleotides read TGTGCCAGCAGCTTAGTCGGGACTAGCGGGGGGGCCGTAGAGACCCAGTACTTC.